This entry lists 25 T cell receptor beta chains sequenced from one sample in a study of a mutant IDH1 vaccine in newly diagnosed glioma. Time point reported: week 47, end of study. In every dose of vaccine, 300 ug of mutant IDH1 20-mer peptide was given alongside topical imiquimod. Some clones are missing from TCRdb's copy, which holds only in-frame ones; the method was immunoSEQ multiplex PCR. The sample has about 94,000 clones, roughly 91% seen once. Their target antigens are unknown. Here the sequenced sample was PBMCs, taken from a glioma patient whose treatment included an IDH1 peptide vaccine. These receptors were taken from a woman aged 45-59 years with glioma.

The table lists this clone with a few counts. V is TRBV27 and J is TRBJ2-4; D is ambiguous. The CDR3 sequence is 16 residues long. The V end lost 6 bases, the J end lost 0 bases, and 15 bases lay between the germline ends. Germline V gene lookup returns CDR1 MNHEY and CDR2 SMNVEV (reference sequence). CDR3 amino acids: CASSRNPHIAKNIQYF. In DNA, the CDR3 is TGTGCCAGCAGCCGTAACCCCCATATAGCCAAAAACATTCAGTACTTC.

The chain combines TRBV10-3 with TRBJ1-6; perhaps TRBD1 as D (5 bases). CDR1 and CDR2 (germline): ENHRY, SYGVKD. There are 14 residues in the CDR3. V lost 10 bases to trimming and J lost 0 bases, with 10 bases between them. In DNA form, the CDR3 reads TGTGCCACCTCCGGGGGCTCCTATAATTCACCCCTCCACTTT. The encoded protein is CATSGGSYNSPLHF.

V usage is TRBV5-1 and J usage is TRBJ2-7; D assignment may be TRBD1 or TRBD2 (5 bases each). Germline V gives CDR1 SGHRS, CDR2 YFSETQ. The length of the CDR3 is 15 residues. The V and J ends lost 4 bases and 0 bases respectively, with 14 bases between them. This chain's CDR3 is CASSIGTGSSYEQYF. The CDR3 nucleotides read TGCGCCAGCAGCATCGGGACGGGGAGCTCCTACGAGCAGTACTTC.

This chain uses TRBV19 with TRBJ1-2; possible D gene TRBD1, 6 bases. V gave up 2 bases and J gave up 6 bases, with 16 bases separating them. Germline CDR1 reads LNHDA; CDR2 reads SQIVND (reference sequence). CDR3 length equals 15 residues. The CDR3 loop is CASSITRKGGDGYTF. The DNA for the CDR3 is TGTGCCAGTAGTATAACTAGGAAGGGGGGAGATGGCTACACCTTC. The entire variable domain, with the rest obtained from reference TRBV19 and TRBJ1-2, is as follows: DGGITQSPKYLFRKEGQNVTLSCEQNLNHDAMYWYRQDPGQGLRLIYYSQIVNDFQKGDIAEGYSVSREKKESFPLTVTSAQKNPTAFYLCASSITRKGGDGYTFGSGTRLTVV.

As to this clone: One junction end disagrees with the germline gene, perhaps due to a read error. The rearrangement uses TRBV7-7 and TRBJ1-1, with D maybe TRBD1 (5 bases). Germline values: CDR1 SSHAT, CDR2 FNYEAQ (reference sequence). The CDR3 has 13 amino acids. CDR3 DNA: TGTGCTAGCAGCTTACGGGGGGACACTGAAGCTTTCTTT. Translated, it gives CASSLRGDTEAFF.

This clone appeared once. This rearrangement joins TRBV6-4 to TRBJ2-1; D is ambiguous. The CDR3 is 14 amino acids. The germline gives CDR1 MRHNA, CDR2 SNTAGT. V lost 7 bases, J lost 0 bases, and 10 bases lay in between. CDR3 in DNA: TGTGCCAGCACCGGGTCGGGCTCCTACAATGAGCAGTTCTTC. Translating it yields CASTGSGSYNEQFF.

This chain joins TRBV9 and TRBJ2-3; D call uncertain. There are 13 residues in the CDR3. The V gene lost 5 bases and the J gene lost 5 bases, with 12 bases spanning the gap. Germline CDR1 and CDR2: SGDLS and YYNGEE. The CDR3 loop is CASRTNDRDTQYF. In DNA, the CDR3 is TGTGCCAGCAGGACGAACGACCGAGATACGCAGTATTTT.

J is TRBJ2-5 and V is TRBV7-9, with a possible D match to TRBD2 (5 bases). The V gene's germline CDR1 is SEHNR and CDR2 FQNEAQ (reference sequence). This CDR3 spans 15 amino acids. Trimming pared 5 bases from V and 11 bases from J, leaving 24 bases between. CDR3 in amino acids: CASSPRTGSLWEQYF. DNA for the CDR3: TGTGCCAGCAGCCCCCGAACGGGCAGTCTATGGGAGCAGTACTTC.

The V gene is TRBV11-2, the J gene TRBJ2-7, with TRBD1 identical over 7 bases. With V trimmed by 6 bases and J by 0 bases, 5 bases remained unmatched. The CDR3 has 14 residues. Germline values: CDR1 SGHAT, CDR2 FQNNGV. The CDR3 protein is CASRDRDSSYEQYF. CDR3 coding DNA: TGTGCCAGCAGGGATCGGGACAGCTCCTACGAGCAGTACTTC.

This chain connects TRBV7-9 to TRBJ2-4; no clear D gene. There are 12 residues in the CDR3. Trimming pared 6 bases from V and 7 bases from J, leaving 10 bases between. Germline CDR1 and CDR2: SEHNR and FQNEAQ (reference sequence). The CDR3: CASSSLGNIQYF. CDR3 DNA sequence: TGTGCCAGCAGTTCTTTAGGGAACATTCAGTACTTC.

This clone occurred once. V gene TRBV16 combines with J gene TRBJ2-5, with 11 bases aligning to TRBD1. The CDR3 loop spans 15 amino acids. Per the germline V gene, CDR1 is KGHSY and CDR2 is FQNENV. The junction had 5 bases not matched to a gene; V was cut back by 6 bases and J by 2 bases. The CDR3 DNA sequence: TGTGCCAGCAGTCGTTGGGACAGGGGGCAAGAGACCCAGTACTTC. Translating it yields CASSRWDRGQETQYF.

This clone was seen once. The V call is TRBV28, the J call TRBJ1-4, with a weak D call TRBD1 (5 bases). V was clipped by 2 bases and J by 0 bases, with 7 bases between them. The CDR3 has 15 residues. Germline CDR1 reads MDHEN; CDR2 reads SYDVKM. CDR3 region: CASSLGGTTNEKLFF. The CDR3 DNA follows: TGTGCCAGCAGTTTAGGGGGGACAACTAATGAAAAACTGTTTTTT.

This clone was seen more than once but under ten times. V gene TRBV29-1 combines with J gene TRBJ2-3; 8 positions match TRBD1. V lost 4 bases, J lost 3 bases, and 6 bases stayed unmatched. Germline assignment: CDR1 SQVTM and CDR2 ANQGSEA. CDR3 length: 14 amino acids. As DNA, the CDR3 is TGCAGCGTTGCTCAGGGGGCTCGGACAGATACGCAGTATTTT. Its protein is CSVAQGARTDTQYF.

The chain is built from TRBV6-6 and TRBJ2-3; the match to TRBD1 covers 9 bases. Germline loops: CDR1 MNHNY, CDR2 SVGAGI (reference sequence). V trimming: 0 bases; J trimming: 1 base; junction bases outside the gene matches: 2. The CDR3 is 16 residues long. The CDR3 DNA reads TGTGCCAGCAGTTACTCGGGACAGGGCCGCACAGATACGCAGTATTTT. Amino acid sequence: CASSYSGQGRTDTQYF.

The rearrangement joins TRBV19 to TRBJ1-4, with D possibly being TRBD1 (6 bases). The CDR3 has 13 residues. Germline V gene sequence: CDR1 LNHDA, CDR2 SQIVND (reference sequence). V shed 5 bases and J shed 7 bases, with 11 bases lying between them. The CDR3 loop reads CASSEEGGEKLFF. CDR3 nucleotide sequence: TGTGCCAGTAGTGAGGAGGGGGGTGAAAAACTGTTTTTT.

This rearrangement joins TRBV11-2 to TRBJ1-2; 7 nucleotides match TRBD1. CDR1 and CDR2 (germline): SGHAT, FQNNGV. This CDR3 is built from 16 residues. J gave up 3 bases and V 1 base, and 8 bases lay outside the gene matches. The CDR3 reads CASSLVGPGGDYGYTF. In DNA form, the CDR3 reads TGTGCCAGCAGCTTAGTTGGTCCAGGGGGTGACTATGGCTACACCTTC.

V gene TRBV7-6 combines with J gene TRBJ1-2; D is perhaps TRBD1 (5 bases). The CDR3 consists of 13 residues. Trimming shortened V by 5 bases and J by 7 bases, and 14 bases separated the two germline ends. Germline CDR1 SGHVS, CDR2 FNYEAQ. CDR3 nucleotides: TGTGCCAGCAGCATGGGGGGGTCAATTGGCTACACCTTC. Its protein product is CASSMGGSIGYTF.

The chain is built from TRBV2 and TRBJ2-7; 12 positions agree with TRBD2. This CDR3 region has 12 residues. V gave up 10 bases and J gave up 9 bases; unmatched junction bases: 7. Germline V CDR1 and CDR2: SNHLY, FYNNEI. CDR3 in amino acids: CATGGLAGLQYF. The CDR3 DNA sequence: TGTGCCACAGGAGGACTAGCGGGACTGCAGTACTTC.

V gene TRBV7-9 combines with J gene TRBJ2-6, with D perhaps matching TRBD1 (7 bases). V was clipped by 1 base and J by 0 bases, with 13 bases between them. The V gene's germline CDR1 is SEHNR and CDR2 FQNEAQ (reference sequence). The CDR3 runs to 18 residues. DNA of the CDR3: TGTGCCAGCAGCTTAGGATCAGGGGGGACCTCTGGGGCCAACGTCCTGACTTTC. Protein: CASSLGSGGTSGANVLTF.

This clone has a handful of counts. This chain joins TRBV28 and TRBJ2-2; D is unclear. This CDR3 spans 19 amino acids. Trimming stripped 4 bases from V and 1 base from J, with 22 bases between. Germline V lookup: CDR1 MDHEN, CDR2 SYDVKM. The CDR3 DNA sequence: TGTGCCAGCAGTTCCCATATTTGGAGCAGGTCGGAGAACACCGGGGAGCTGTTTTTT. It yields the protein CASSSHIWSRSENTGELFF.

This chain connects TRBV30 to TRBJ2-1; 11 bases agree with TRBD2. J lost 2 bases, V lost 5 bases, and 2 bases had no gene match. The germline V gene has CDR1 GTSNPN and CDR2 SVGIG (reference sequence). CDR3 length equals 14 residues. The CDR3, as DNA: TGTGCCTGGCTAGCGGGGGGAGCCTACAATGAGCAGTTCTTC. It yields the protein CAWLAGGAYNEQFF.

V usage is TRBV21-1 and J usage is TRBJ1-3. TRBV21-1 is noted as a pseudogene. CDR3 length equals 15 residues. The CDR3 reads CASSTKSSSGNTIYF. The CDR3 DNA follows: TGTGCCAGCAGCACTAAGTCGAGCTCTGGAAACACCATATATTTT.

This chain uses TRBV7-3 with TRBJ2-2; D not resolved. In germline, CDR1 is SGHTA, CDR2 FQGTGA. V was pared by 4 bases and J by 1 base, with 7 bases between. The CDR3 has 14 residues. Written as DNA, the CDR3 is TGTGCCAGCAGCTCGTACAGGAACACCGGGGAGCTGTTTTTT. It yields the protein CASSSYRNTGELFF.

The chain combines TRBV5-8 with TRBJ2-4; TRBD2 is a possible D gene (6 bases). Between the trimmed V and J ends, which lost 0 bases and 7 bases, there was a span of 8 bases. Germline CDR1 and CDR2: SGHTS and YDEGEE. The CDR3 spans 13 residues. CDR3 DNA: TGTGCCAGCAGCTTGGAAGGGAGGAACATTCAGTACTTC. Protein sequence: CASSLEGRNIQYF.

CDR3 in DNA: TGTGCCAGCAGCTTCGGGACGGGATTGGAGGAGCAGTACTTC. Translation: CASSFGTGLEEQYF. The V and J genes are TRBV11-2 and TRBJ2-7; D tentatively fits TRBD1 or TRBD2 (5 bases each). This CDR3 contains 14 residues. From germline, CDR1 is SGHAT and CDR2 FQNNGV. V was pared by 3 bases and J by 7 bases, with 16 bases between.